The 27 T cell receptor beta chains below were found in one sample sequenced in a study of T cells in Graves' hyperthyroidism and ophthalmopathy. RNA transcripts gave rise to amplified TCR beta CDR3 regions. A set of HTBI primers served as the primers for a first-round RT-PCR of the TCR CDR3. MiXCR, run by TCRdb on the multiplex PCR reads, gives a single entry per CDR3 protein. Of hundreds of thousands of distinct CDR3 sequences in the sample, 14% were seen once. The sample comprised blood. All receptors derive from a woman between 25 and 40 years old with Graves' hyperthyroidism that later progressed to Graves' ophthalmopathy.

This clonotype has a count of ten or more. This chain links TRBV24-1 with TRBJ1-1, with D possibly TRBD1 on 5 matching bases. Trimming took 3 bases from V and 6 from J, leaving 10 bases between them. This CDR3 is built from 13 residues. CDR1 is KGHDR, CDR2 SFDVKD, per germline. The CDR3 coding sequence is TGTGCCACCAGTGATCCAGGGCGGTCTGAAGCTTTCTTT. Translating it yields CATSDPGRSEAFF.

This clonotype was detected ten times or more. The rearrangement uses TRBV7-2 and TRBJ2-5; TRBD2 aligns across 7 bases. The V segment lost 2 bases and the J segment 10 bases; nucleotides outside the gene matches: 13. This CDR3 comprises 15 residues. The germline V gene encodes CDR1 SGHTA and CDR2 FQGNSA. CDR3 sequence (DNA): TGTGCCAGCAGCTTAAGTCGGGAGGCCCTTAGTTTCCAGTACTTC. Its protein is CASSLSREALSFQYF.

This clonotype was counted between two and nine times. The J gene is TRBJ1-4, the V gene TRBV12-3 or TRBV12-4; possibly TRBD1 for D (6 bases). V shed 6 bases and J shed 6 bases, with 14 bases lying between them. The CDR3 covers 14 residues. The CDR3 protein is CASRPTGTYEKLFF. CDR3 sequence (DNA): TGTGCCAGCAGGCCGACAGGAACCTATGAAAAACTGTTTTTT.

V is TRBV12-3 or TRBV12-4 and J is TRBJ2-1; D perhaps matches TRBD1 (6 bases). Trimming took 5 bases from V and 12 from J, leaving 20 bases between them. This CDR3 spans 14 amino acids. This CDR3 is CASSQSTGPRGQFF. The DNA of the CDR3 is TGTGCCAGCAGTCAGAGTACAGGGCCCCGCGGGCAGTTCTTC.

This clonotype occurred many times. The V gene is TRBV2, the J gene TRBJ2-3, with 8 bases aligning to TRBD2. The V segment lost 4 bases and the J segment 6 bases; nucleotides outside the gene matches: 9. CDR3 length equals 15 residues. Germline V gene sequence: CDR1 SNHLY, CDR2 FYNNEI. This chain's CDR3 is CASSGELAVGDTQYF. In nucleotides, the CDR3 is TGTGCCAGCAGTGGTGAACTAGCGGTGGGGGATACGCAGTATTTT.

In its sample, this clonotype was seen a few times. The rearrangement uses TRBV4-1 and TRBJ1-2; TRBD1 matches 7 bases. The V and J ends lost 2 bases and 8 bases, in that order; junction bases with no gene match: 11. The germline gives CDR1 MGHRA, CDR2 YSYEKL. CDR3 length: 15 amino acids. In nucleotides, the CDR3 is TGCGCCAGCAGCCAAAAGACAGGGCCAGGGTACGGCTACACCTTC. Amino acids: CASSQKTGPGYGYTF.

The rearrangement uses TRBV12-5 and TRBJ1-3; the D is unclear. Germline CDR1 LGHNT, CDR2 FRNRAP. CDR3 length: 15 residues. V was cut by 5 bases and J by 2 bases, with 13 bases left in between. The CDR3 here is CASGPTSSTGNTIYF. For the CDR3, the DNA is TGTGCTAGTGGTCCGACGTCCAGCACTGGAAACACCATATATTTT. The full variable domain, in which reference TRBV12-5 and TRBJ1-3 provide the parts outside the CDR3, is DARVTQTPRHKVTEMGQEVTMRCQPILGHNTVFWYRQTMMQGLELLAYFRNRAPLDDSGMPKDRFSAEMPDATLATLKIQPSEPRDSAVYFCASGPTSSTGNTIYFGEGSWLTVV.

This clonotype was counted ten times or more. J is TRBJ1-1 and V is TRBV20-1; D uncertain. Germline values: CDR1 DFQATT, CDR2 SNEGSKA (reference sequence). This CDR3 spans 13 amino acids. V was shortened by 1 base and J by 3 bases, with 9 bases between the two germline ends. This CDR3 is CSARALGDTEAFF. The CDR3 nucleotides are TGCAGTGCTAGAGCCCTCGGGGACACTGAAGCTTTCTTT.

This clonotype was picked up many times. The chain joins TRBV29-1 to TRBJ1-1; no reliable D call. The CDR3 runs to 15 residues. Trimming removed 0 bases at V and 7 bases at J, with 18 bases between. Germline CDR1 is SQVTM and CDR2 is ANQGSEA. The CDR3 nucleotides are TGCAGCGTTGAAGATCGATCTACCTGGACGCTTGAAGCTTTCTTT. It translates to CSVEDRSTWTLEAFF.

Ten or more counts support this clonotype. V usage is TRBV7-8 and J usage is TRBJ2-3; D call uncertain. Germline CDR1 SGHVS, CDR2 FQNEAQ. The V end lost 5 bases, the J end lost 0 bases, and 9 bases lay between the germline ends. CDR3 size: 14 residues. CDR3 coding DNA: TGTGCCAGCAGCCCAGGAATTAGCACAGATACGCAGTATTTT. The encoded protein is CASSPGISTDTQYF.

The chain combines TRBV18 with TRBJ2-1; D may be TRBD1 or TRBD2 (5 bases each). Germline V lookup: CDR1 KGHSH, CDR2 LQKENI. V shed 0 bases and J shed 5 bases, with 8 bases lying between them. CDR3 length equals 14 residues. CDR3 residues: CASSPPTGHNEQFF. The CDR3 DNA reads TGTGCCAGCTCACCACCGACGGGGCACAATGAGCAGTTCTTC.

This clonotype was picked up many times. This chain connects TRBV3-1 to TRBJ2-3, with TRBD2 identical over 7 bases. The germline gives CDR1 LGHDT, CDR2 YNNKEL (reference sequence). The CDR3 has 17 residues. J gave up 0 bases and V 2 bases, and 8 bases lay outside the gene matches. The CDR3 region is CASSQSEKRGSTDTQYF. The CDR3, as DNA: TGTGCCAGCAGCCAATCCGAGAAGCGGGGAAGCACAGATACGCAGTATTTT.

This clonotype was observed many times. The chain employs TRBV3-1 and TRBJ2-5; TRBD2 is a possible D gene (6 bases). This CDR3 has 15 residues. V was cut by 4 bases and J by 5 bases, with 17 bases left in between. Per germline, CDR1 LGHDT and CDR2 YNNKEL (reference sequence). The CDR3 loop reads CASSLQAGPRETQYF. The DNA for the CDR3 is TGTGCCAGCAGCCTTCAAGCGGGCCCAAGGGAGACCCAGTACTTC.

This clonotype was observed at least ten times. This chain joins TRBV11-3 and TRBJ2-1; TRBD2 aligns across 9 bases. The CDR3 has 15 amino acids. The germline V gene has CDR1 SGHNT and CDR2 YENEEA. V dropped 1 base and J dropped 5; count of bases not matched to a gene: 3. Written as DNA, the CDR3 is TGTGCCAGCAGCTTAGGACTAGCGGAGAACAATGAGCAGTTCTTC. This codes for CASSLGLAENNEQFF.

This clonotype was seen ten or more times. The chain is built from TRBV11-2 and TRBJ1-2, with 7 bases identical to TRBD1. Looked up from germline, CDR1 is SGHAT and CDR2 is FQNNGV. V lost 3 bases and J lost 3; bases outside the gene matches: 10. This CDR3 contains 16 residues. Here the CDR3 reads CASSFDRTGDYYGYTF. Written as DNA, the CDR3 is TGTGCCAGCAGCTTCGATAGGACAGGAGATTACTATGGCTACACCTTC.

CDR3 coding DNA: TGCAGTGCTAATCCTGAGGGTATGACCCCAGATACGCAGTATTTT. Translation gives CSANPEGMTPDTQYF. This chain links TRBV20-1 with TRBJ2-3; weak D call: TRBD2 (5 bases). The germline gives CDR1 DFQATT, CDR2 SNEGSKA (reference sequence). Trimming removed 4 bases from V and 4 bases from J, with 18 bases in between. CDR3 length: 15 residues.

The genes are TRBV6-1 and TRBJ2-1; 11 bases map to TRBD2. V lost 7 bases and J lost 7; bases outside the gene matches: 9. This CDR3 has 15 residues. Per the germline V gene, CDR1 is MNHNS and CDR2 is SASEGT. CDR3 residues: CASTFRGLAENEQFF. The CDR3 DNA reads TGTGCCAGCACCTTTAGGGGACTAGCGGAGAATGAGCAGTTCTTC.

In this sample, this clonotype turned up many times. This chain connects TRBV14 to TRBJ2-2, with D uncertain. This CDR3 contains 14 residues. Trimming shortened V by 8 bases and J by 2 bases, and 12 bases separated the two germline ends. CDR1 is SGHDN, CDR2 FVKESK, per germline. The CDR3 reads CASARSGNTGELFF. DNA of the CDR3: TGTGCCAGCGCCCGATCGGGCAACACCGGGGAGCTGTTTTTT.

This clonotype appeared many times. This sequence joins TRBV27 and TRBJ2-2; 7 positions agree with TRBD2. Germline CDR1 and CDR2: MNHEY and SMNVEV (reference sequence). V lost 7 bases to trimming and J lost 4 bases; unmatched junction nucleotides: 6. The CDR3 has 14 amino acids. For the CDR3, the DNA is TGTGCCAGCACCCAACTAGCGCGCACCGGGGAGCTGTTTTTT. Its translation: CASTQLARTGELFF.

This clonotype was recorded many times. V usage is TRBV11-2 and J usage is TRBJ2-4, with D unresolved. V was trimmed by 5 bases and J by 0 bases, leaving 8 bases between them. The CDR3 has 14 amino acids. Germline CDR1 reads SGHAT; CDR2 reads FQNNGV. CDR3 sequence: CASSQDAAKNIQYF. CDR3 sequence (DNA): TGTGCCAGCAGCCAAGACGCAGCCAAAAACATTCAGTACTTC.

As for this clonotype: A single base separates this from a much larger clone, so it may be a read error. V and J are TRBV11-2 and TRBJ2-5; D remains ambiguous. With 5 bases removed from V and 0 bases from J, the gap between germline ends came to 22 bases. The CDR3 covers 18 residues. Germline V CDR1 and CDR2: SGHAT, FQNNGV. The CDR3 loop is CASSQGIGDDMYQETQYF. The CDR3 bases are TGTGCCAGCAGCCAAGGAATTGGAGACGACATGTACCAAGAGACCCAGTACTTC.

This clonotype occurred many times. V is TRBV6-2 or TRBV6-3 and J is TRBJ2-7, with D tentatively TRBD1 (6 bases). The CDR3 covers 15 residues. Germline CDR1 and CDR2: MNHEY and SVGEGT. Trimming removed 6 bases from V and 1 base from J, with 16 bases in between. The CDR3 region has the DNA TGTGCCAGCAGATGGAACAGGGCTGGGTCCTACGAGCAGTACTTC. This encodes CASRWNRAGSYEQYF.

This clonotype occurred many times. V gene TRBV20-1 combines with J gene TRBJ1-2; the match to TRBD1 covers 9 bases. CDR1 and CDR2 from the germline V gene are DFQATT and SNEGSKA (reference sequence). The length of the CDR3 is 19 residues. Trimming at V came to 1 base and at J to 3 bases, leaving 18 bases not matched to a gene. In DNA, the CDR3 is TGCAGTGCTAGAGTTGTAGAGACACAGGGGGCTATGATGGACTATGGCTACACCTTC. The encoded protein is CSARVVETQGAMMDYGYTF.

V is TRBV20-1 and J is TRBJ2-1; TRBD2 aligns across 8 bases. CDR1 is DFQATT and CDR2 is SNEGSKA in the germline V gene (reference sequence). V shed 3 bases, J shed 10 bases, and the junction held 8 bases outside the gene matches. The CDR3 consists of 13 residues. The CDR3 DNA reads TGCAGTGCTAGGGTTGGGAGCGGGGGAGAGCAGTTCTTC. It yields the protein CSARVGSGGEQFF.

The chain recombines TRBV11-2 with TRBJ1-5; D remains ambiguous. The CDR3 is made up of 13 amino acids. The V gene's germline CDR1 is SGHAT and CDR2 FQNNGV. V gave up 1 base and J gave up 7 bases, with 8 bases separating them. In nucleotides, the CDR3 is TGTGCCAGCAGCTTAGCACCAGAGCAGCCCCAGCATTTT. This encodes CASSLAPEQPQHF.

This clonotype was seen a handful of times. The chain employs TRBV7-9 and TRBJ2-1, with D uncertain. There are 15 residues in the CDR3. Trimming took off 5 bases at V and 0 bases at J, with 11 bases between the two ends. The germline gives CDR1 SEHNR, CDR2 FQNEAQ (reference sequence). The CDR3 is CASSRPDNSYNEQFF. CDR3 sequence (DNA): TGTGCCAGCAGCCGCCCCGATAACTCCTACAATGAGCAGTTCTTC. Complete variable domain (other parts from reference TRBV7-9 and TRBJ2-1): DTGVSQNPRHKITKRGQNVTFRCDPISEHNRLYWYRQTLGQGPEFLTYFQNEAQLEKSRLLSDRFSAERPKGSFSTLEIQRTEQGDSAMYLCASSRPDNSYNEQFFGPGTRLTVL.

In its sample, this clonotype was seen many times. The chain is built from TRBV2 and TRBJ2-5; 9 nucleotides agree with TRBD2. The V and J ends lost 8 bases and 6 bases, in that order; junction bases with no gene match: 7. This CDR3 contains 13 residues. CDR1 and CDR2 (germline): SNHLY, FYNNEI. The CDR3 reads CASEAGGIKTQYF. The DNA for the CDR3 is TGTGCCAGCGAAGCGGGAGGCATTAAGACCCAGTACTTC.